This T cell receptor beta chain was profiled in a study of blood T cell repertoires in COVID-19. Looking at the study overall: From the United States, Italy and Spain came samples of acute and convalescent COVID-19. T cells, B-cell-depleted T cells, or PBMCs supplied cDNA or gDNA.

From germline, CDR1 is DFQATT and CDR2 SNEGSKA (reference sequence). The length of the CDR3 is 12 residues. V lost 3 bases, J lost 4 bases, and 9 bases lay in between. Original processing notes: Amplification from reference gene primers served as the basis for estimated nucleated cell counts. Using immunoSEQ multiplex PCR, the repertoire was profiled, and TCRdb retains in-frame clones only, with some absent. The V and J calls and clone size are taken from that table; D and trimming were inferred from the DNA. The sample lists some 250,000 clones; 86% were seen once. The source material was peripheral blood. The rearrangement uses TRBV20-1 and TRBJ2-5; maybe TRBD2 (6 bases). This clonotype was obtained from a woman under 40 who had recovered from COVID-19. For the CDR3, the DNA is TGCAGTGCTAGTGGGGAGGCAGAGACCCAGTACTTC. As protein: CSASGEAETQYF.